Sequencing of this T cell receptor beta chain was carried out in a study of cytomegalovirus exposure and HLA in healthy donors. General study results and limits: Most of the TCR beta V segments (in an earlier analysis) were productive either about 87% or about 30% of the time. V- and J-gene trimming in TCR beta was tied to a missense DCLRE1C variant by an analysis performed later. It was likely that a cluster of highly shared sequence variants was a sequencing artifact.

This clone came up a few times. What it recognizes is unknown. This CDR3 spans 15 amino acids. Germline CDR1 is SGHDT and CDR2 is YYEEEE. J was trimmed by 1 base and V by 0 bases; bases with no gene match: 4. The PCR contained 60 Vbeta and 13 Jbeta primers. Generated by immunoSEQ multiplex PCR, the TCRdb table keeps only in-frame clones and is missing some. The sample has approximately 200,000 clones, less than 85% seen once. The TCR comes from a girl aged 5 to 17 in good health and CMV-seropositive. The chain uses TRBV5-6 and TRBJ2-7; 7 bases align to TRBD2. The source material was PBMCs. DNA of the CDR3: TGTGCCAGCAGCTTGGGGAGGGGACTATCCTACGAGCAGTACTTC. Amino acid sequence: CASSLGRGLSYEQYF.